The rows below give T cell receptor beta chains drawn from one sample of a study of identical twins. MiXCR, applied by TCRdb to the 5' RACE reads, yields one record per CDR3 protein. The sample holds around 650,000 distinct CDR3 sequences; under 8.5% are singletons and the top ten take less than 2%. Another study also made use of these data, one on yellow fever vaccine responses in identical twins.

What was sequenced was PBMCs. These receptors were taken from a woman aged 18-35 years in good health. The CDR3 runs from the conserved cysteine through the conserved F or W. Fields, in order: J gene, clone size, CDR3 length, V gene, D gene, CDR3 DNA, CDR3 protein. The D gene is left open where the match is weak. Clone size is stated in some rows and not others, as once, few, many or a class when expanded.

j_gene: TRBJ2-2
abundance: many
len: 13
v_gene: TRBV14
d_gene: .
CDR3nt: TGTGCCAGCAGCCCCTCTCGCACCGGGGAGCTGTTTTTT
CDR3aa: CASSPSRTGELFF

j_gene: TRBJ1-6
abundance: many
len: 15
v_gene: TRBV5-1
d_gene: TRBD1
CDR3nt: TGCGCCAGCAGCTTGGTGGGACAGTTGGCTTCACCCCTCCACTTT
CDR3aa: CASSLVGQLASPLHF

j_gene: TRBJ2-1
abundance: .
len: 16
v_gene: TRBV5-1
d_gene: TRBD2
CDR3nt: TGCGCCAGCAGCTTGGTGGCGGGGGGAGGACACAATGAGCAGTTCTTC
CDR3aa: CASSLVAGGGHNEQFF

j_gene: TRBJ2-7
abundance: .
len: 16
v_gene: TRBV6-1
d_gene: .
CDR3nt: TGTGCCAGCAGAGACCGGACACACTCCTACTCCTACGAGCAGTACTTC
CDR3aa: CASRDRTHSYSYEQYF

j_gene: TRBJ2-3
abundance: .
len: 14
v_gene: TRBV12-3/TRBV12-4
d_gene: .
CDR3nt: TGTGCCAGCAGTTTACAGGGATTTGCAGATACGCAGTATTTT
CDR3aa: CASSLQGFADTQYF

j_gene: TRBJ2-5
abundance: .
len: 17
v_gene: TRBV4-2
d_gene: TRBD1
CDR3nt: TGTGCCAGCAGCCAGGCCGGACAGGGGGCGACCCGGGAGACCCAGTACTTC
CDR3aa: CASSQAGQGATRETQYF

j_gene: TRBJ1-2
abundance: many
len: 14
v_gene: TRBV29-1
d_gene: .
CDR3nt: TGCAGCGTTCGCCGGGACAAAGCTAACTATGGCTACACCTTC
CDR3aa: CSVRRDKANYGYTF

j_gene: TRBJ2-5
abundance: .
len: 14
v_gene: TRBV14
d_gene: TRBD2
CDR3nt: TGTGCCAGCAGCGTCTCTAGCGGGGCGGCGACCCAGTACTTC
CDR3aa: CASSVSSGAATQYF

j_gene: TRBJ2-3
abundance: .
len: 14
v_gene: TRBV6-1
d_gene: .
CDR3nt: TGTGCCAGTACCGGACTGCGTGGGGTAGATACGCAGTATTTT
CDR3aa: CASTGLRGVDTQYF

j_gene: TRBJ1-2
abundance: .
len: 16
v_gene: TRBV27
d_gene: .
CDR3nt: TGTGCCAGCAGTTTAGTGCCACTTAACAGGGACTATGGCTACACCTTC
CDR3aa: CASSLVPLNRDYGYTF

j_gene: TRBJ1-5
abundance: few
len: 14
v_gene: TRBV12-3/TRBV12-4
d_gene: .
CDR3nt: TGTGCCAGCAGTTTAGCGCAGAGCAATCAGCCCCAGCATTTT
CDR3aa: CASSLAQSNQPQHF

j_gene: TRBJ2-3
abundance: few
len: 13
v_gene: TRBV6-5
d_gene: .
CDR3nt: TGTGCCAGCAGTTACTCGAATTGGGATACGCAGTATTTT
CDR3aa: CASSYSNWDTQYF

j_gene: TRBJ1-5
abundance: .
len: 14
v_gene: TRBV5-6
d_gene: .
CDR3nt: TGTGCCAGCAGTATGGGGCTAGTCAATCAGCCCCAGCATTTT
CDR3aa: CASSMGLVNQPQHF

j_gene: TRBJ2-1
abundance: many
len: 15
v_gene: TRBV5-1
d_gene: .
CDR3nt: TGCGCCAGCAGGCCGGACCTAGTACTATACAATGAGCAGTTCTTC
CDR3aa: CASRPDLVLYNEQFF

j_gene: TRBJ1-1
abundance: many
len: 14
v_gene: TRBV12-3/TRBV12-4
d_gene: .
CDR3nt: TGTGCCAGCAGTTTAGTCGGGGGACACACTGAAGCTTTCTTT
CDR3aa: CASSLVGGHTEAFF

j_gene: TRBJ2-1
abundance: .
len: 15
v_gene: TRBV7-9
d_gene: TRBD1
CDR3nt: TGTGCCAGCAGCTACCCGGGACAGCGATACAATGAGCAGTTCTTC
CDR3aa: CASSYPGQRYNEQFF

j_gene: TRBJ1-2
abundance: .
len: 14
v_gene: TRBV5-6
d_gene: .
CDR3nt: TGTGCCAGCAGCTTGAGCAGACTAATCCCCTTCTACACCTTC
CDR3aa: CASSLSRLIPFYTF

j_gene: TRBJ2-3
abundance: .
len: 15
v_gene: TRBV27
d_gene: .
CDR3nt: TGTGCCAGCACCAAGCGGAAGGGTAGCACAGATACGCAGTATTTT
CDR3aa: CASTKRKGSTDTQYF

j_gene: TRBJ2-5
abundance: .
len: 12
v_gene: TRBV29-1
d_gene: .
CDR3nt: TGCAGCGTTGAACTGGGTGGCGAGACCCAGTACTTC
CDR3aa: CSVELGGETQYF

j_gene: TRBJ1-1
abundance: few
len: 12
v_gene: TRBV11-2
d_gene: .
CDR3nt: TGTGCCAGCAGCCACGATCTCACTGAAGCTTTCTTT
CDR3aa: CASSHDLTEAFF

j_gene: TRBJ2-5
abundance: many
len: 11
v_gene: TRBV20-1
d_gene: .
CDR3nt: TGCAGTGCTAGAGATTTGGAGACCCAGTACTTC
CDR3aa: CSARDLETQYF

j_gene: TRBJ1-4
abundance: few
len: 14
v_gene: TRBV15
d_gene: .
CDR3nt: TGTGCCACCAGCAGAGTCAGAGGGAGTGAAAAACTGTTTTTT
CDR3aa: CATSRVRGSEKLFF

j_gene: TRBJ1-5
abundance: many
len: 13
v_gene: TRBV6-4
d_gene: TRBD1
CDR3nt: TGTGCCAGCATTCAGGGGGCTTTTCAGCCCCAGCATTTT
CDR3aa: CASIQGAFQPQHF

j_gene: TRBJ1-2
abundance: .
len: 15
v_gene: TRBV5-1
d_gene: .
CDR3nt: TGCGCCAGCAGCTTCAATGAGGGAGGTTTAGAAGGCTACACCTTC
CDR3aa: CASSFNEGGLEGYTF

j_gene: TRBJ2-5
abundance: .
len: 14
v_gene: TRBV9
d_gene: .
CDR3nt: TGTGCCAGCAGCGTTGATACCCTCTGGGAGACCCAGTACTTC
CDR3aa: CASSVDTLWETQYF

j_gene: TRBJ2-5
abundance: many
len: 15
v_gene: TRBV24-1
d_gene: TRBD2
CDR3nt: TGTGCCACCAGTGACCGGACTAGCGGGAGGCAGACCCAGTACTTC
CDR3aa: CATSDRTSGRQTQYF

j_gene: TRBJ2-1
abundance: few
len: 16
v_gene: TRBV29-1
d_gene: .
CDR3nt: TGCAGCGTTGAAGGTATCGGGGGAATGACCTACAATGAGCAGTTCTTC
CDR3aa: CSVEGIGGMTYNEQFF

j_gene: TRBJ2-5
abundance: .
len: 15
v_gene: TRBV3-1
d_gene: .
CDR3nt: TGTGCCAGCAGCCAAGACCCGGGGGCCCAGGAGACCCAGTACTTC
CDR3aa: CASSQDPGAQETQYF

j_gene: TRBJ1-1
abundance: few
len: 14
v_gene: TRBV5-1
d_gene: .
CDR3nt: TGCGCCAGCAGCTTGATGGGGCCGAACACTGAAGCTTTCTTT
CDR3aa: CASSLMGPNTEAFF

j_gene: TRBJ2-3
abundance: many
len: 19
v_gene: TRBV6-5
d_gene: TRBD2
CDR3nt: TGTGCCAGCAGTTACCGTACAGCCCTCGGGGGGGGGCCCACAGATACGCAGTATTTT
CDR3aa: CASSYRTALGGGPTDTQYF

j_gene: TRBJ2-2
abundance: .
len: 16
v_gene: TRBV20-1
d_gene: .
CDR3nt: TGCAGTGCTAGAATAGCCCGGAGCCCCAACACCGGGGAGCTGTTTTTT
CDR3aa: CSARIARSPNTGELFF

j_gene: TRBJ2-7
abundance: many
len: 14
v_gene: TRBV28
d_gene: TRBD2
CDR3nt: TGTGCCAGCAGTTCGACGGGACTAGCTGTCGAGCAGTACTTC
CDR3aa: CASSSTGLAVEQYF

j_gene: TRBJ2-3
abundance: .
len: 13
v_gene: TRBV27
d_gene: .
CDR3nt: TGTGCCAGCAGTTTATCGAGGCCAGATACGCAGTATTTT
CDR3aa: CASSLSRPDTQYF